The next 25 T cell receptor beta chains were all read from a single sample in a study of blood T cell repertoires in COVID-19. Sequenced by immunoSEQ multiplex PCR; TCRdb stores in-frame clones only, minus some. The sample lists some 230,000 clones, 70% to 90% occurring once. Sample: peripheral blood. These receptor sequences come from a man aged 35 to 55 with acute or convalescent COVID-19.

CDR3 DNA: TGTGCCTGGAGGGGCGGGGGGGCCCGCAGGGAGACCCAGTACTTC. Its protein product is CAWRGGGARRETQYF. V gene TRBV30 combines with J gene TRBJ2-5, with TRBD2 identical over 9 bases. Germline V gene sequence: CDR1 GTSNPN, CDR2 SVGIG (reference sequence). CDR3 length equals 15 residues. Trimming at V came to 3 bases and at J to 5 bases, leaving 10 bases not matched to a gene. Filled out from reference TRBV30 and TRBJ2-5, the complete variable domain reads SQTIHQWPATLVQPVGSPLSLECTVEGTSNPNLYWYRQAAGRGLQLLFYSVGIGQISSEVPQNLSASRPQDRQFILSSKKLLLSDSGFYLCAWRGGGARRETQYFGPGTRLLVL.

The chain combines TRBV3-1 (or the pseudogene TRBV3-2) with TRBJ2-5; D ambiguous. Germline lookup yields CDR1 LGHDT and CDR2 YNNKEL (reference sequence). The ends were cut back, 6 bases at V and 0 bases at J, with 14 bases in the middle. CDR3 size: 15 residues. The CDR3 region has the DNA TGTGCCAGCAGGCTCTCTACTACTTACCAAGAGACCCAGTACTTC. Its translation is CASRLSTTYQETQYF.

V is TRBV27 and J is TRBJ1-1; a possible D gene is TRBD1 (5 bases). CDR1 is MNHEY and CDR2 is SMNVEV in the germline V gene (reference sequence). The length of the CDR3 is 14 residues. Trimming shortened V by 1 base and J by 4 bases, and 10 bases separated the two germline ends. The CDR3 DNA sequence: TGTGCCAGCAGTTTATATCCAGGGATCACTGAAGCTTTCTTT. Translated: CASSLYPGITEAFF.

V usage is TRBV5-1 and J usage is TRBJ2-2; tentative D call: TRBD1 (5 bases). The CDR3 length is 16 residues. Germline V CDR1 and CDR2: SGHRS, YFSETQ. Trimming pared 0 bases from V and 5 bases from J, leaving 14 bases between. CDR3 sequence (DNA): TGCGCCAGCAGCTTGGACGGCAGGGTGTTAACCGGGGAGCTGTTTTTT. Amino acids: CASSLDGRVLTGELFF.

The chain has TRBV3-1 (or the pseudogene TRBV3-2) and TRBJ1-4; possibly TRBD1 for D (6 bases). There are 15 residues in the CDR3. Trimming took off 6 bases at V and 5 bases at J, with 16 bases between the two ends. Germline lookup yields CDR1 LGHDT and CDR2 YNNKEL (reference sequence). The CDR3 reads CASSYGGQNNEKLFF. CDR3 sequence (DNA): TGTGCCAGCAGTTACGGCGGACAGAACAATGAAAAACTGTTTTTT.

The V call is TRBV19, the J call TRBJ2-7; a weak D match, TRBD2 (5 bases). Germline V CDR1 and CDR2: LNHDA, SQIVND (reference sequence). The CDR3 totals 14 residues. V was clipped by 7 bases and J by 5 bases, with 18 bases between them. CDR3 sequence: CASKEAVQANEQYF. The CDR3 DNA follows: TGTGCCAGTAAGGAGGCCGTCCAGGCCAACGAGCAGTACTTC. The full variable domain, its missing parts supplied by reference TRBV19 and TRBJ2-7, is DGGITQSPKYLFRKEGQNVTLSCEQNLNHDAMYWYRQDPGQGLRLIYYSQIVNDFQKGDIAEGYSVSREKKESFPLTVTSAQKNPTAFYLCASKEAVQANEQYFGPGTRLTVT.

The CDR3 region has the DNA TGTGCCAGCAGCACCGGGACAGGGTATGGCTACACCTTC. Translated, it gives CASSTGTGYGYTF. This chain uses TRBV11-2 with TRBJ1-2, with TRBD1 identical over 9 bases. J gave up 5 bases and V 5 bases, and 3 bases lay outside the gene matches. This CDR3 comprises 13 residues. Germline V CDR1 and CDR2: SGHAT, FQNNGV.

V is TRBV7-2 and J is TRBJ2-4, with TRBD2 matching 9 bases. This CDR3 contains 16 residues. Germline V gene lookup returns CDR1 SGHTA and CDR2 FQGNSA. The J segment lost 4 bases and the V segment lost 1 base, leaving 5 bases of the junction unmatched. The CDR3 DNA reads as TGTGCCAGCAGCTTAGGAAGCGGGGGGCTAAAAAACATTCAGTACTTC. Amino acids: CASSLGSGGLKNIQYF.

The rearrangement uses TRBV7-2 and TRBJ2-3, with a possible D match to TRBD1 (6 bases). Trimming shortened V by 7 bases and J by 2 bases, and 16 bases separated the two germline ends. Germline values: CDR1 SGHTA, CDR2 FQGNSA. There are 15 residues in the CDR3. The CDR3 nucleotides read TGTGCCAGCAACAATCCGACAGGACTCACAGATACGCAGTATTTT. Residues: CASNNPTGLTDTQYF.

The gene calls are TRBV6-5 and TRBJ1-6; D uncertain. This CDR3 is 15 amino acids long. V lost 2 bases and J lost 1, with 6 bases in between. Germline V gene sequence: CDR1 MNHEY, CDR2 SVGAGI. CDR3 DNA: TGTGCCAGCAGTTACGTACAGTCCTATAATTCACCCCTCCACTTT. It encodes CASSYVQSYNSPLHF.

The gene calls are TRBV7-3 and TRBJ2-5, with 10 bases lining up with TRBD2. The length of the CDR3 is 15 residues. Germline trimming cut 8 bases from V and 3 bases from J; bases unmatched to any gene: 9. Germline V gene lookup returns CDR1 SGHTA and CDR2 FQGTGA. The CDR3 here is CASGASGGREETQYF. The CDR3 nucleotides are TGTGCCAGCGGGGCTAGCGGGGGCAGGGAAGAGACCCAGTACTTC.

V and J are TRBV30 and TRBJ1-1; D ambiguous. The V end was cut by 1 base, the J end by 10 bases, with 16 bases between. In germline, CDR1 is GTSNPN, CDR2 SVGIG (reference sequence). The CDR3 spans 13 residues. CDR3: CAWSGGGYHGAFF. The CDR3 coding sequence is TGTGCCTGGAGTGGAGGAGGGTATCACGGAGCTTTCTTT.

V usage is TRBV7-2 and J usage is TRBJ1-1; D perhaps matches TRBD1 (5 bases). Per the germline V gene, CDR1 is SGHTA and CDR2 is FQGNSA. Trimming left V 1 base short and J 11 bases short, with 17 bases between. This CDR3 comprises 14 residues. CDR3 protein: CASSLGVTVTRAFF. The CDR3 DNA follows: TGTGCCAGCAGCTTAGGGGTGACAGTCACGAGGGCTTTCTTT.

This clone has a count of ten or more. CDR3 loop: CSVGSDGYTF. CDR3 nucleotide sequence: TGCAGCGTTGGGTCAGATGGCTACACCTTC. The chain employs TRBV29-1 and TRBJ1-2; no definite D call. The V gene's germline CDR1 is SQVTM and CDR2 ANQGSEA. V dropped 4 bases and J dropped 6 bases, with 6 bases sitting between them. The CDR3 loop spans 10 amino acids.

V usage is TRBV10-3 and J usage is TRBJ2-2; D not certain. The V gene lost 0 bases and the J gene lost 0 bases, with 8 bases spanning the gap. Germline V gene data show CDR1 as ENHRY and CDR2 as SYGVKD. The CDR3 length is 16 residues. The CDR3 DNA reads as TGTGCCATCAGTGAGTCCAGAACAGCGAACACCGGGGAGCTGTTTTTT. Its translation: CAISESRTANTGELFF.

The V gene is TRBV27, the J gene TRBJ2-1, with 8 bases fitting TRBD2. CDR1 MNHEY and CDR2 SMNVEV come from the germline V gene (reference sequence). Germline trimming cut 4 bases from V and 4 bases from J; bases unmatched to any gene: 9. The CDR3 covers 16 residues. The CDR3 nucleotides read TGTGCCAGCAGTTCCGGGGGAAGCGGGGGTTACAATGAGCAGTTCTTC. Translation: CASSSGGSGGYNEQFF.

The J gene is TRBJ2-3, the V gene TRBV19, with 9 bases fitting TRBD2. This CDR3 contains 15 residues. CDR1 is LNHDA, CDR2 SQIVND, per germline (reference sequence). With V trimmed by 3 bases and J by 7 bases, 8 bases remained unmatched. CDR3 residues: CASSIVSGGLNTQYF. The DNA of the CDR3 is TGTGCCAGTAGTATTGTTAGCGGGGGACTCAATACGCAGTATTTT. The complete variable domain, with remaining parts taken from reference TRBV19 and TRBJ2-3, reads DGGITQSPKYLFRKEGQNVTLSCEQNLNHDAMYWYRQDPGQGLRLIYYSQIVNDFQKGDIAEGYSVSREKKESFPLTVTSAQKNPTAFYLCASSIVSGGLNTQYFGPGTRLTVL.

This clone came up a few times. The chain uses TRBV7-2 and TRBJ1-5, with 8 bases identical to TRBD1. The V segment lost 1 base and the J segment 4 bases; nucleotides outside the gene matches: 6. The CDR3 spans 16 residues. Germline values: CDR1 SGHTA, CDR2 FQGNSA. CDR3 protein: CASSLGGQGWNQPQHF. CDR3 bases: TGTGCCAGCAGCTTAGGTGGACAGGGTTGGAATCAGCCCCAGCATTTT.

The chain recombines TRBV18 with TRBJ1-1, with 9 positions matching TRBD1. There are 16 residues in the CDR3. The trim removed 3 bases at V and 12 bases at J, leaving 17 bases unmatched. The germline gives CDR1 KGHSH, CDR2 LQKENI. The CDR3 DNA sequence: TGTGCCAGCTCACCTCTACCCCTAGGGACAGGGAGTCGAACTTTCTTT. Translating gives CASSPLPLGTGSRTFF.

This chain joins TRBV2 and TRBJ1-4; D ambiguous. Germline-derived CDR1 and CDR2 are SNHLY and FYNNEI. This CDR3 is 15 amino acids long. V lost 1 base and J lost 5, with 11 bases in between. CDR3 loop: CASSEGGGKNEKLFF. Here the CDR3 DNA reads TGTGCCAGCAGTGAAGGGGGAGGGAAGAATGAAAAACTGTTTTTT.

Details on this clone: A junction boundary mismatches the germline segment, possibly from a read error. The chain uses TRBV9 and TRBJ2-3; perhaps TRBD2 as D (6 bases). The germline CDR1 and CDR2 sequences are SGDLS and YYNGEE. There are 15 residues in the CDR3. In DNA form, the CDR3 reads TGTGCCAGCAGCGCCTCGGGACTTCTCACAAATACGCAGTATTTT. Protein product: CASSASGLLTNTQYF.

The chain employs TRBV4-1 and TRBJ2-7; TRBD2 agrees at 8 bases. V trimming: 1 base; J trimming: 3 bases; junction bases outside the gene matches: 8. CDR1 MGHRA and CDR2 YSYEKL come from the germline V gene. The CDR3 runs to 16 residues. CDR3 region: CASSQVSGGAVYEQYF. CDR3 sequence (DNA): TGCGCCAGCAGCCAAGTTTCGGGGGGGGCCGTCTACGAGCAGTACTTC.

The V call is TRBV19, the J call TRBJ1-2; tentative D call: TRBD1 (6 bases). From germline, CDR1 is LNHDA and CDR2 SQIVND (reference sequence). The CDR3 spans 12 residues. V was shortened by 9 bases and J by 10 bases, with 18 bases between the two germline ends. The DNA of the CDR3 is TGTGCCAGCCAAGAGGGACACCGGAACTACACCTTC. This codes for CASQEGHRNYTF.

In DNA form, the CDR3 reads TGTGCCAGTAGTATATTTAGCGCGGCCAACGTCCTGACTTTC. This translates into CASSIFSAANVLTF. This chain links TRBV19 with TRBJ2-6; TRBD2 is a possible D gene (5 bases). CDR3 length equals 14 residues. In germline, CDR1 is LNHDA, CDR2 SQIVND (reference sequence). V was trimmed by 2 bases and J by 6 bases, leaving 8 bases between them.

CDR3 DNA sequence: TGCGCCAGCAGCCAAGCGGCCAGTCAAGCGTCCTATGGCTACACCTTC. It encodes CASSQAASQASYGYTF. The rearrangement links TRBV4-3 to TRBJ1-2; D is uncertain. The germline gives CDR1 LGHNA, CDR2 YSLEER. Trimming removed 1 base at V and 4 bases at J, with 16 bases between. The CDR3 loop spans 16 amino acids.